Presented here are 12 T cell receptor beta chains from one specimen sequenced in a study of vaccination and CD4 T cells after COVID-19. Treatment given: approximately nine-day PBMC culture with coronavirus spike peptide pools or control peptides (ViraFEST assay). Their antigens are not known. Cultured CD4+ T cell DNA was sequenced using the Oncomine TCR Beta short-read assay. Using its own MiXCR run on the PCR reads, TCRdb lists one record per CDR3 protein. The sample carries about 15,000 distinct CDR3 sequences, under 75% recorded once. Sequencing was performed on CD4+ T cells from blood, cultured in vitro. The receptor set was obtained from a human donor who had recovered from COVID-19.

The chain employs TRBV6-1 and TRBJ1-1; D might be TRBD1 (5 bases). The CDR3 runs to 13 residues. Germline CDR1 and CDR2: MNHNS and SASEGT. V shed 3 bases and J shed 11 bases, with 16 bases lying between them. The CDR3 sequence is CASSETAGGTAFF. The CDR3 coding sequence is TGTGCCAGCAGTGAGACCGCCGGGGGAACGGCTTTCTTT.

V gene TRBV6-5 combines with J gene TRBJ1-6; tentatively, D is TRBD1 (5 bases). Trimming removed 2 bases from V and 10 bases from J, with 18 bases in between. CDR3 size: 16 residues. Germline assignment: CDR1 MNHEY and CDR2 SVGAGI. CDR3 sequence: CASSYVAGRGESPLHF. Written as DNA, the CDR3 is TGTGCCAGCAGTTACGTCGCGGGCCGGGGCGAATCACCCCTCCACTTT.

The V call is TRBV12-3 or TRBV12-4, the J call TRBJ2-7; D is uncertain. V lost 6 bases and J 1 base, leaving 4 bases between the germline ends. This CDR3 spans 11 amino acids. The CDR3 protein is CASSQSYEQYF. The CDR3, as DNA: TGTGCCAGCAGCCAATCCTACGAGCAGTACTTC.

The J gene is TRBJ1-5, the V gene TRBV20-1; 7 bases fit TRBD1. CDR3 length: 14 amino acids. The germline V gene encodes CDR1 DFQATT and CDR2 SNEGSKA (reference sequence). The J segment lost 2 bases and the V segment lost 4 bases, leaving 5 bases of the junction unmatched. The CDR3 protein is CSANRGGGNQPQHF. CDR3 bases: TGCAGTGCTAACAGGGGCGGCGGCAATCAGCCCCAGCATTTT.

The rearrangement uses TRBV11-2 and TRBJ2-5; D could derive from TRBD1 or TRBD2 (6 bases each). There are 16 residues in the CDR3. CDR1 is SGHAT and CDR2 is FQNNGV in the germline V gene. Deletions cut 3 bases from V and 5 bases from J, with 19 bases between. The CDR3 bases are TGTGCCAGCAGCTTCGCCGCCAGGAGGGGGTTGGAGACCCAGTACTTC. Residues: CASSFAARRGLETQYF.

The sample holds one count of this clonotype. This chain uses TRBV29-1 with TRBJ1-1; D unresolved. Germline assignment: CDR1 SQVTM and CDR2 ANQGSEA. This CDR3 comprises 12 residues. Trimming removed 7 bases from V and 2 bases from J, with 11 bases in between. The CDR3 here is CSARTINTEAFF. The CDR3 coding sequence is TGCAGCGCTCGGACTATAAACACTGAAGCTTTCTTT.

CDR3 in amino acids: CASSERSGSGADTQYF. CDR3 DNA: TGTGCCAGCAGTGAGCGGAGCGGGAGTGGTGCAGATACGCAGTATTTT. The rearrangement joins TRBV6-4 to TRBJ2-3, with 8 bases identical to TRBD2. This CDR3 contains 16 residues. The germline V gene encodes CDR1 MRHNA and CDR2 SNTAGT. The ends lost 3 bases at V and 4 bases at J; junction bases unmatched: 9.

V is TRBV12-5 and J is TRBJ2-5; D is perhaps TRBD1 (6 bases). Trimming took off 7 bases at V and 5 bases at J, with 17 bases between the two ends. Germline loops: CDR1 LGHNT, CDR2 FRNRAP. The CDR3 totals 14 residues. CDR3 nucleotide sequence: TGTGCTAGTGTTTCTTTACAGGGCATGGAGACCCAGTACTTC. Translated: CASVSLQGMETQYF.

The J gene is TRBJ1-2, the V gene TRBV10-3, with TRBD1 matching 11 bases. CDR3 length equals 15 residues. Losses at the gene ends were 3 bases for V and 4 bases for J; bases not matched to a gene: 4. The germline V gene has CDR1 ENHRY and CDR2 SYGVKD. In DNA form, the CDR3 reads TGTGCCATCAGTGAAGGGGACAGGGGGGGCTATGGCTACACCTTC. Translated, it gives CAISEGDRGGYGYTF.

The CDR3 is CASSRLAAVQETQYF. In nucleotides, the CDR3 is TGTGCCAGCAGCCGACTAGCGGCGGTCCAAGAGACCCAGTACTTC. The rearrangement joins TRBV7-8 to TRBJ2-5; 9 bases line up with TRBD2. The V and J ends lost 5 bases and 1 base, in that order; junction bases with no gene match: 5. The length of the CDR3 is 15 residues. Germline V gene data show CDR1 as SGHVS and CDR2 as FQNEAQ.

This chain uses TRBV10-3 with TRBJ1-1, with 9 bases aligning to TRBD1. The CDR3 sequence is 14 residues long. With V trimmed by 6 bases and J by 6 bases, 8 bases remained unmatched. Germline lookup yields CDR1 ENHRY and CDR2 SYGVKD. CDR3 residues: CAIRTTGGEPEAFF. CDR3 in DNA: TGTGCCATCAGGACGACAGGGGGAGAACCTGAAGCTTTCTTT.

This chain uses TRBV20-1 with TRBJ1-5; D not certain. Germline CDR1 DFQATT, CDR2 SNEGSKA (reference sequence). Trimming took off 3 bases at V and 0 bases at J, with 12 bases between the two ends. This CDR3 comprises 15 residues. The CDR3: CSASDATPSNQPQHF. In DNA form, the CDR3 reads TGCAGTGCTAGTGATGCCACCCCTAGCAATCAGCCCCAGCATTTT.